The clone carrying this T cell receptor beta chain was seen many times. CDR1 and CDR2 from the germline V gene are DFQATT and SNEGSKA (reference sequence). V dropped 6 bases and J dropped 6; count of bases not matched to a gene: 7. This CDR3 is 14 amino acids long. The sample originates from a study of human T cells and chemical hapten exposure. Time point reported: patch test 1, 2 weeks after DPC sensitization. Treatment in this sample: therapeutic diphenylcyclopropenone sensitization with weekly scalp DPC. Using its own MiXCR run on the RACE reads, TCRdb lists one record per CDR3 protein. This table has around 380,000 distinct CDR3 sequences, around 5% appearing once.

This TCR was sampled from a woman between 50 and 59 years old with alopecia areata. Some clones in this sample may be carry-over from other donors' samples. The source material was whole blood, sampled in connection with sensitization to the hapten diphenylcyclopropenone (DPC). V is TRBV20-1 and J is TRBJ2-3, with 12 nucleotides matching TRBD2. Here the CDR3 reads CSAGPGLAGDTQYF. The CDR3 DNA follows: TGCAGTGCGGGCCCGGGACTAGCGGGCGATACGCAGTATTTT.